The rows below give T cell receptor beta chains drawn from one sample of a study of cytomegalovirus exposure and HLA in healthy donors. Sequencing was performed with immunoSEQ multiplex PCR; in TCRdb, only in-frame clones are kept and a portion is missing. The profile shows tens of thousands of clones, approximately 93% of them singletons. Sequencing used PBMCs. The receptor set was obtained from a young woman in good health and CMV-seronegative. The CDR3 runs from the conserved cysteine through the conserved F or W. D genes are given only for firm matches. Size is stated for part of the rows, as once, few or many counts, or as a class when the clone is expanded.

j_call d_call v_call clone_size cdr3_aa cdr3_nt
TRBJ1-2 - TRBV28 - CAIDRFGYGYTF TGTGCCATCGACAGGTTTGGCTATGGCTACACCTTC
TRBJ2-2 TRBD1 TRBV10-3 - CAINSGQPTGELFF TGTGCCATCAACTCGGGACAGCCCACCGGGGAGCTGTTTTTT
TRBJ1-2 - TRBV11-2 - CASSLGAYYGYTF TGTGCCAGCAGCTTAGGGGCCTACTATGGCTACACCTTC
TRBJ2-1 TRBD2 TRBV4-3 few CASSQDLSGGGNEQFF TGCGCCAGCAGCCAAGATCTGAGCGGGGGGGGGAATGAGCAGTTCTTC
TRBJ2-7 - TRBV7-6 - CASSQTGGLEVTEQYF TGTGCCAGCAGCCAGACCGGGGGGCTAGAGGTAACAGAGCAGTACTTC
TRBJ2-2 - TRBV7-3 few CASSLVSGANTGELFF TGTGCCAGCAGCTTAGTTTCAGGCGCTAACACCGGGGAGCTGTTTTTT
TRBJ1-5 TRBD1 TRBV19 - CASSIDGGTGDNQPQHF TGTGCCAGTAGTATAGACGGGGGGACAGGAGACAATCAGCCCCAGCATTTT
TRBJ2-7 TRBD2 TRBV7-3 - CASSSQRGDYEQYF TGTGCCAGCAGCTCCCAGCGGGGGGACTACGAGCAGTACTTC
TRBJ1-1 - TRBV30 - CAWAGTDNTEAFF TGTGCCTGGGCGGGGACGGACAACACTGAAGCTTTCTTT
TRBJ1-1 - TRBV5-1 - CASSIGQTEAFF TGCGCCAGCAGCATTGGACAGACTGAAGCTTTCTTT
TRBJ2-7 TRBD1 TRBV30 - CAWRQGNYEQYF TGTGCCTGGAGACAGGGGAACTACGAGCAGTACTTC
TRBJ2-3 - TRBV27 - CASSFQHPTDTQYF TGTGCCAGCAGTTTTCAACATCCGACAGATACGCAGTATTTT
TRBJ2-7 TRBD2 TRBV7-3 - CASSAGTSGSLEQYF TGTGCCAGCAGCGCTGGGACTAGCGGGAGTCTCGAGCAGTACTTC
TRBJ2-7 TRBD1 TRBV19 - CASKENRGRDEQYF TGTGCCAGTAAGGAAAACAGGGGTCGGGACGAGCAGTACTTC
TRBJ1-6 TRBD1 TRBV4-3 - CASSQELEAGGRSPLHF TGCGCCAGCAGCCAAGAATTAGAGGCAGGGGGCAGGTCACCCCTCCACTTT
TRBJ2-3 TRBD1 TRBV4-3 - CASSQTGQVLGTDTQYF TGCGCCAGCAGCCAGACCGGACAGGTCCTAGGCACAGATACGCAGTATTTT
TRBJ1-3 - TRBV18 - CASSPERVHTIYF TGTGCCAGCTCACCAGAGAGGGTTCACACCATATATTTT
TRBJ1-2 TRBD1 TRBV5-4 - CASSPGGQGSYGYTF TGTGCCAGCAGCCCTGGGGGACAGGGATCCTATGGCTACACCTTC
TRBJ2-3 - TRBV7-7 - CASSSLASPLYSTDTQYF TGTGCCAGCAGCTCTCTTGCCTCCCCCCTCTATAGCACAGATACGCAGTATTTT
TRBJ1-1 TRBD1 TRBV6-5 - CASSYGGQGNTEAFF TGTGCCAGCAGTTACGGGGGACAGGGGAACACTGAAGCTTTCTTT
TRBJ1-6 - TRBV7-9 - CASSPGGSLHF TGTGCCAGCAGCCCTGGGGGGTCCCTCCACTTT
TRBJ2-5 TRBD2 TRBV19 - CASSAHELAGGSQETQYF TGTGCCAGTAGTGCACACGAACTAGCGGGGGGGTCACAAGAGACCCAGTACTTC
TRBJ2-7 - TRBV19 once CASSSSGYFSYEQYF TGTGCCAGTAGTAGCAGCGGTTATTTCTCCTACGAGCAGTACTTC
TRBJ2-2 TRBD1 TRBV6-6 - CASSYLGGENTGELFF TGTGCCAGCAGTTACTTAGGGGGCGAGAACACCGGGGAGCTGTTTTTT
TRBJ1-2 TRBD1 TRBV5-6 - CASSLVTGEGYTF TGTGCCAGCAGCTTGGTAACAGGGGAAGGCTACACCTTC
TRBJ1-3 - TRBV18 - CASSPQTEGNTIYF TGTGCCAGCTCACCACAGACAGAGGGAAACACCATATATTTT
TRBJ2-7 TRBD1 TRBV5-3 - CAKKTGTERVEQYF TGTGCCAAGAAAACCGGGACAGAGCGTGTCGAGCAGTACTTC
TRBJ1-3 - TRBV6-1 - CASRNDNKNTIYF TGTGCCAGCAGGAACGACAATAAAAACACCATATATTTT
TRBJ2-3 TRBD1 TRBV28 - CASSRQGARTDTQYF TGTGCCAGCAGTCGACAGGGGGCAAGGACAGATACGCAGTATTTT
TRBJ1-6 - TRBV6-5 few CASSYDTYNSPLHF TGTGCCAGCAGTTACGACACCTATAATTCACCCCTCCACTTT
TRBJ1-2 TRBD1 TRBV18 - CASSADRDYGYTF TGTGCCAGCTCCGCCGACAGGGACTATGGCTACACCTTC
TRBJ1-3 - TRBV7-2 - CASSLARGLSGNTIYF TGTGCCAGCAGCTTAGCTCGGGGGTTGAGTGGAAACACCATATATTTT
TRBJ2-3 - TRBV7-2 - CASRQTGTFTTDTQYF TGTGCCAGCAGACAGACCGGGACTTTTACCACAGATACGCAGTATTTT
TRBJ1-3 - TRBV7-2 - CASSLGSGLAGNTIYF TGTGCCAGCAGCTTAGGTTCAGGGTTAGCTGGAAACACCATATATTTT
TRBJ2-1 TRBD1 TRBV7-2 - CASSVTGTVSVSSYNEQFF TGTGCCAGCAGCGTTACCGGGACAGTTTCCGTGAGCTCCTACAATGAGCAGTTCTTC
TRBJ1-6 - TRBV28 - CASRPRGKSPLHF TGTGCCAGTAGGCCCCGGGGGAAATCACCCCTCCACTTT
TRBJ2-2 - TRBV18 - CASSPFHVASSRTGELFF TGTGCCAGCTCACCCTTCCACGTGGCTAGCAGCCGCACCGGGGAGCTGTTTTTT
TRBJ2-1 - TRBV2 - CASTGYNEQFF TGTGCCAGCACGGGCTACAATGAGCAGTTCTTC
TRBJ1-4 TRBD1 TRBV7-6 - CASSPRTGNEKLFF TGTGCCAGCAGCCCACGGACAGGGAATGAAAAACTGTTTTTT
TRBJ2-7 - TRBV25-1 - CASSPKGGRLEQYF TGTGCCAGCAGTCCTAAGGGGGGGCGGCTGGAGCAGTACTTC
TRBJ1-4 TRBD1 TRBV7-6 once CASSSSGTVVNEKLFF TGTGCCAGCAGCTCATCAGGGACAGTAGTTAATGAAAAACTGTTTTTT
TRBJ1-1 TRBD1 TRBV6-6 few CASSPGQTLNTEAFF TGTGCCAGCAGTCCGGGACAGACCTTGAACACTGAAGCTTTCTTT
TRBJ2-3 - TRBV9 - CASSFRSGDTDTQYF TGTGCCAGCAGCTTCAGGTCGGGGGACACAGATACGCAGTATTTT
TRBJ1-1 TRBD1 TRBV18 - CASSPVTGVLNTEAFF TGTGCCAGCTCACCAGTGACAGGGGTCCTGAACACTGAAGCTTTCTTT
TRBJ2-4 TRBD1 TRBV7-2 - CASSLVGGQGLQYF TGTGCCAGCAGCTTAGTAGGGGGACAGGGGCTTCAGTACTTC
TRBJ2-1 TRBD2 TRBV11-2 - CASSLVRPGGPSNEQFF TGTGCCAGCAGCTTGGTACGTCCGGGGGGGCCGTCGAATGAGCAGTTCTTC
TRBJ2-1 TRBD2 TRBV30 - CAAGGGRASEQFF TGTGCTGCCGGCGGCGGGAGGGCCAGTGAGCAGTTCTTC
TRBJ1-2 TRBD1 TRBV7-2 - CASSARTGLYGYTF TGTGCCAGCAGCGCGCGGACAGGGCTTTATGGCTACACCTTC
TRBJ2-1 - TRBV9 - CASRRGIAGNEQFF TGTGCCAGCCGTAGGGGGATCGCTGGCAATGAGCAGTTCTTC
TRBJ2-1 TRBD1 TRBV28 - CASSFQDRVHEQFF TGTGCCAGCAGTTTTCAGGACAGGGTTCATGAGCAGTTCTTC
TRBJ1-2 - TRBV9 - CASSVDRVGYGYTF TGTGCCAGCAGCGTAGACAGGGTGGGCTATGGCTACACCTTC
TRBJ1-5 - TRBV30 once CAWSVTASNQPQHF TGTGCCTGGAGTGTGACAGCAAGCAATCAGCCCCAGCATTTT
TRBJ1-5 - TRBV2 - CASSDWAHNQPQHF TGTGCCAGCAGTGATTGGGCCCACAATCAGCCCCAGCATTTT
TRBJ2-5 - TRBV14 - CASSQRQGRVETQYF TGTGCCAGCAGCCAGAGACAGGGGAGGGTAGAGACCCAGTACTTC
TRBJ1-5 - TRBV19 - CASSMGRGYSNQPQHF TGTGCCAGTAGTATGGGGCGCGGATATAGCAATCAGCCCCAGCATTTT
TRBJ2-7 TRBD1 TRBV5-5 - CASSPTTGGNLYEQYF TGTGCCAGCAGCCCAACGACAGGGGGAAATCTCTACGAGCAGTACTTC